The 10 T cell receptor beta chains presented below share a single source sample, sequenced in a study of identical twins. From the 5' RACE reads, TCRdb called clonotypes with MiXCR, one entry per CDR3 protein. Of 1.5 million to 2 million distinct CDR3 sequences in the sample, about 32% are singletons; the top ten hold about 0.27%. The sequenced material came from cord blood. The source is a newborn girl in good health.

This chain connects TRBV25-1 to TRBJ1-2; 7 bases agree with TRBD1. V shed 8 bases and J 6 bases; nucleotides not matched to a gene: 6. CDR3 length equals 12 residues. In germline, CDR1 is MGHDK, CDR2 SYGVNS. The CDR3 protein is CASETGTDGYTF. CDR3 coding DNA: TGTGCCAGCGAGACAGGGACGGATGGCTACACCTTC.

The chain links TRBV15 to TRBJ1-4; D unresolved. Germline values: CDR1 LNHNV, CDR2 YYDKDF (reference sequence). CDR3 length: 17 residues. Between the trimmed V and J ends, which lost 1 base and 3 bases, there was a span of 15 bases. The CDR3 bases are TGTGCCACCAGCAGAGCTGGCAGACCGCCGGCTAATGAAAAACTGTTTTTT. Translated, it gives CATSRAGRPPANEKLFF.

The chain carries TRBV2 and TRBJ1-4; a possible D gene is TRBD1 (6 bases). CDR1 is SNHLY and CDR2 is FYNNEI in the germline V gene. The V end was cut by 6 bases, the J end by 4 bases, with 9 bases between. The CDR3 has 13 residues. The CDR3 nucleotides are TGTGCCAGCAGGGACAGATATAATGAAAAACTGTTTTTT. Residues: CASRDRYNEKLFF.

The gene calls are TRBV6-6 and TRBJ1-6; the D gene is possibly TRBD1 (5 bases). Trimming left V 2 bases short and J 6 bases short, with 17 bases between. CDR1 and CDR2 (germline): MNHNY, SVGAGI (reference sequence). The CDR3 covers 17 residues. CDR3 residues: CASSYHPQGEINSPLHF. CDR3 coding DNA: TGTGCCAGCAGTTACCACCCCCAAGGGGAAATTAATTCACCCCTCCACTTT.

In its sample, this clonotype was seen a few times. The chain is built from TRBV20-1 and TRBJ2-7; no reliable D call. TRBJ2-5 matches the DNA end more closely, so the J call is doubtful. This CDR3 has 13 residues. CDR1 is DFQATT, CDR2 SNEGSKA, per germline (reference sequence). DNA of the CDR3: TGCAGTGCTAGTCGAAATATGGGAGAGACCCAGTACTTC. It yields the protein CSASRNMGETQYF.

This chain connects TRBV21-1 to TRBJ2-1; the table assigns TRBD1, which was not confirmed against the DNA. TRBV21-1 is a known pseudogene. The CDR3 extends over 15 amino acids. The DNA for the CDR3 is TGTGCCAGCACCTCCGGGACAGGGATTCTCTGGGAGCAGTTCTTC. Amino acid sequence: CASTSGTGILWEQFF.

This clonotype was seen a single time. The chain has TRBV20-1 and TRBJ2-4, with D unresolved. CDR1 and CDR2 (germline): DFQATT, SNEGSKA (reference sequence). There are 13 residues in the CDR3. Trimming left V 5 bases short and J 0 bases short, with 8 bases between. The CDR3 DNA reads TGCAGTGCTGGGGATGAAGCCAAAAACATTCAGTACTTC. Protein sequence: CSAGDEAKNIQYF.

This clonotype has just a few counts. This chain joins TRBV7-7 and TRBJ2-3, with 9 bases fitting TRBD2. Germline trimming cut 5 bases from V and 4 bases from J; bases unmatched to any gene: 7. The CDR3 covers 15 residues. Germline assignment: CDR1 SSHAT and CDR2 FNYEAQ (reference sequence). CDR3 DNA: TGTGCCAGCAGCAAGGGACTAGCTTCGGCAGATACGCAGTATTTT. It codes for CASSKGLASADTQYF.

The V and J genes are TRBV5-6 and TRBJ2-2; D perhaps matches TRBD1 (5 bases). V lost 2 bases, J lost 1 base, and 9 bases lay in between. The CDR3 totals 15 residues. Germline lookup yields CDR1 SGHDT and CDR2 YYEEEE. As DNA, the CDR3 is TGTGCCAGCAGCTTCTACCAGGGGAACACCGGGGAGCTGTTTTTT. Translated: CASSFYQGNTGELFF.

This clonotype was detected many times. This chain links TRBV29-1 with TRBJ1-2; D remains unclear. The CDR3 has 11 amino acids. Trimming stripped 6 bases from V and 1 base from J, with 6 bases between. Germline values: CDR1 SQVTM, CDR2 ANQGSEA. The CDR3 loop reads CSVRDNYGYTF. The CDR3 region has the DNA TGCAGCGTACGGGATAACTATGGCTACACCTTC. Looking up the rest from reference TRBV29-1 and TRBJ1-2 gives the full variable domain: SAVISQKPSRDICQRGTSLTIQCQVDSQVTMMFWYRQQPGQSLTLIATANQGSEATYESGFVIDKFPISRPNLTFSTLTVSNMSPEDSSIYLCSVRDNYGYTFGSGTRLTVV.